This T cell receptor beta chain was sequenced during a study of patients and donors after allogeneic stem cell transplantation. This CDR3 has 14 residues. Trimming removed 5 bases at V and 1 base at J, with 11 bases between. TCRdb called the RT-PCR reads again in MiXCR, with one record for every CDR3 protein. The repertoire holds about a million distinct CDR3 sequences, with approximately 18% as singletons. Sequenced material: blood, either unsorted or a sorted T cell fraction (not recorded which). The clonotype originates from a human donor who was either an allogeneic HSCT recipient or a stem cell or donor lymphocyte infusion donor (not recorded which). It is not recorded whose cells these are; they may come from a transplant donor. The chain links TRBV12-3 or TRBV12-4 to TRBJ1-2; TRBD1 is a possible D gene (5 bases). CDR3 protein: CASSTRQLNYGYTF. The CDR3 DNA sequence: TGTGCCAGCAGTACCCGACAGCTTAACTATGGCTACACCTTC.